This entry lists 20 T cell receptor beta chains sequenced from one sample in a study of response to subunit inactivated influenza vaccine (dated by TCRdb to between 2017 and 2018). Library generation was performed with RT-PCR. Reads for this sample came from an Illumina HiSeq 2500. The public sequencing data were trimmed at Q25 with fastp and processed into clonotypes with MiXCR by TCRdb, which kept only in-frame beta chains. CDR3 protein duplicates are merged, each entry listing the most common genes and DNA. The sample table contains around 180,000 distinct CDR3 sequences; only one count was recorded for about a tenth of them. The ten largest make up approximately 10% of the sample. Sample: non-naive T cells sorted from PBMCs, taken on the day of vaccination. The cell subset or site label on this specimen signifies: memory T cell fraction. These receptor sequences come from a man aged 45-60 years who received an inactivated influenza vaccine. Donor details come from another sample of the same person, matched by shared clones.

This clonotype was recorded a few times. This sequence joins TRBV25-1 and TRBJ1-5; perhaps TRBD1 as D (5 bases). The V end was cut by 4 bases, the J end by 11 bases, with 18 bases between. CDR1 is MGHDK, CDR2 SYGVNS, per germline. The CDR3 contains 14 residues. CDR3 loop: CASSVVGGTPAQHF. In DNA form, the CDR3 reads TGTGCCAGCAGTGTCGTCGGGGGGACCCCGGCCCAGCATTTT.

This clonotype came up many times. The V and J genes are TRBV6-6 and TRBJ1-2; 7 bases are a match to TRBD1. Germline V CDR1 and CDR2: MNHNY, SVGAGI (reference sequence). J was trimmed by 6 bases and V by 2 bases; bases with no gene match: 3. The CDR3 sequence is 13 residues long. For the CDR3, the DNA is TGTGCCAGCAGTTACCCAGGGGGTAATGGCTACACCTTC. Protein sequence: CASSYPGGNGYTF.

This clonotype was counted between two and nine times. The V call is TRBV3-1, the J call TRBJ2-7; perhaps TRBD1 as D (6 bases). CDR3 size: 14 residues. Trimming shortened V by 2 bases and J by 3 bases, and 11 bases separated the two germline ends. Germline values: CDR1 LGHDT, CDR2 YNNKEL (reference sequence). The CDR3 coding sequence is TGTGCCAGCAGCCAAACCGGGACAAACTACGAGCAGTACTTC. It encodes CASSQTGTNYEQYF.

This rearrangement joins TRBV14 to TRBJ2-5, with 10 nucleotides matching TRBD1. This CDR3 has 17 residues. V trimming: 1 base; J trimming: 4 bases; junction bases outside the gene matches: 9. CDR1 and CDR2 (germline): SGHDN, FVKESK. DNA of the CDR3: TGTGCCAGCAGCCAAGGACCCGGGACAGGGGAAAGAGAGACCCAGTACTTC. The encoded protein is CASSQGPGTGERETQYF. The whole variable domain, filled in from reference TRBV14 and TRBJ2-5, reads EAGVTQFPSHSVIEKGQTVTLRCDPISGHDNLYWYRRVMGKEIKFLLHFVKESKQDESGMPNNRFLAERTGGTYSTLKVQPAELEDSGVYFCASSQGPGTGERETQYFGPGTRLLVL.

This clonotype has more than one count but fewer than ten. This chain joins TRBV29-1 and TRBJ2-7; TRBD2 agrees at 12 bases. V trimming: 5 bases; J trimming: 4 bases; junction bases outside the gene matches: 6. In germline, CDR1 is SQVTM, CDR2 ANQGSEA. CDR3 length: 14 residues. Written as DNA, the CDR3 is TGCAGCGTTTGGACTAGCGGGACTACTTACGAGCAGTACTTC. Its translation is CSVWTSGTTYEQYF.

This clonotype has ten or more counts. The chain is built from TRBV3-1 and TRBJ2-2, with 8 bases lining up with TRBD2. Trimming took 5 bases from V and 8 from J; bases not matched to a gene: 13. The CDR3 consists of 16 residues. Germline loops: CDR1 LGHDT, CDR2 YNNKEL (reference sequence). The CDR3 nucleotides read TGTGCCAGCAGCAACGTCCGAAGCGGGAGTGGTGGGGAGCTGTTTTTT. This translates into CASSNVRSGSGGELFF.

In its sample, this clonotype was seen a few times. The chain couples TRBV15 to TRBJ2-3; D remains ambiguous. This CDR3 region has 14 residues. The V and J ends lost 0 bases and 5 bases respectively, with 9 bases between them. CDR1 is LNHNV, CDR2 YYDKDF, per germline (reference sequence). CDR3 sequence: CATSREAGGDTQYF. The CDR3 DNA sequence: TGTGCCACCAGCAGAGAGGCCGGTGGAGATACGCAGTATTTT.

This clonotype showed up many times. The J gene is TRBJ1-6, the V gene TRBV12-3 or TRBV12-4; possibly TRBD1 for D (5 bases). Trimming left V 5 bases short and J 0 bases short, with 5 bases between. This CDR3 is built from 14 residues. CDR3 protein: CASSDSSYNSPLHF. In nucleotides, the CDR3 is TGTGCCAGCAGTGACAGCTCCTATAATTCACCCCTCCACTTT.

This clonotype was seen more than once but under ten times. J is TRBJ2-5 and V is TRBV28, with D possibly matching TRBD2 (6 bases). V gave up 2 bases and J gave up 4 bases, with 11 bases separating them. From germline, CDR1 is MDHEN and CDR2 SYDVKM. The CDR3 runs 14 residues. The CDR3 is CASSLAGRPETQYF. CDR3 DNA sequence: TGTGCCAGCAGTTTAGCGGGGAGGCCAGAGACCCAGTACTTC.

This clonotype was found many times. The chain couples TRBV20-1 to TRBJ2-3; TRBD1 or TRBD2 may be the D gene (5 bases each). Germline V gene lookup returns CDR1 DFQATT and CDR2 SNEGSKA (reference sequence). The CDR3 extends over 12 amino acids. With 7 bases removed from V and 0 bases from J, the gap between germline ends came to 8 bases. As DNA, the CDR3 is TGCAGTGTTGGGACGAGCACAGATACGCAGTATTTT. Protein: CSVGTSTDTQYF.

In its sample, this clonotype was seen a few times. The genes are TRBV24-1 and TRBJ2-1; 10 nucleotides agree with TRBD1. The length of the CDR3 is 13 residues. V lost 8 bases and J lost 6; bases outside the gene matches: 3. CDR1 and CDR2 (germline): KGHDR, SFDVKD. CDR3 DNA sequence: TGTGCCACCAAACGGACAGGGGGCAATGAGCAGTTCTTC. It translates to CATKRTGGNEQFF.

V usage is TRBV4-2 and J usage is TRBJ2-3; D call uncertain. CDR1 and CDR2 (germline): LGHNA, YNFKEQ. V lost 0 bases and J lost 1, with 5 bases in between. There are 14 residues in the CDR3. CDR3 in DNA: TGTGCCAGCAGCCAAGATCTGGGCACAGATACGCAGTATTTT. Translated, it gives CASSQDLGTDTQYF.

The J gene is TRBJ2-3, the V gene TRBV6-6; tentative D call: TRBD1 (5 bases). The CDR3 extends over 12 amino acids. The V gene lost 7 bases and the J gene lost 3 bases, with 8 bases spanning the gap. Germline V gene data show CDR1 as MNHNY and CDR2 as SVGAGI (reference sequence). This CDR3 reads CASTKGTDTQYF. The CDR3 nucleotides read TGTGCCAGCACCAAGGGGACAGATACGCAGTATTTT.

Ten or more counts support this clonotype. The chain joins TRBV12-3 or TRBV12-4 to TRBJ2-3; D uncertain. V lost 7 bases and J 0 bases, leaving 2 bases between the germline ends. CDR3 size: 11 residues. CDR3 nucleotide sequence: TGTGCCAGCACTAGCACAGATACGCAGTATTTT. It codes for CASTSTDTQYF.

This clonotype showed up many times. The J gene is TRBJ2-2, the V gene TRBV30, with TRBD1 as a possible D gene (5 bases). The germline V and J ends were trimmed by 5 bases and 8 bases, with 15 bases remaining between them. Germline values: CDR1 GTSNPN, CDR2 SVGIG (reference sequence). CDR3 length: 13 amino acids. The CDR3 here is CAWQTVQGGELFF. The CDR3 DNA sequence: TGTGCCTGGCAGACAGTCCAGGGAGGGGAGCTGTTTTTT.

A few counts support this clonotype. This chain joins TRBV11-1 and TRBJ2-1; 8 bases match TRBD2. CDR1 and CDR2 from the germline V gene are SGHAT and FQDESV (reference sequence). The CDR3 has 15 amino acids. V lost 6 bases and J lost 3; bases outside the gene matches: 7. Here the CDR3 reads CASSIGTSGYNEQFF. CDR3 DNA sequence: TGTGCCAGCAGTATCGGGACTAGTGGCTACAATGAGCAGTTCTTC.

As concerns this clonotype: A much larger clone differs by one base, so this may be a read error. The gene calls are TRBV5-1 and TRBJ2-5, with 9 bases lining up with TRBD1. Germline V gene sequence: CDR1 SGHRS, CDR2 YFSETQ. This CDR3 is built from 15 residues. Trimming removed 3 bases from V and 2 bases from J; junction bases left unmatched: 5. The CDR3 is CASSSGTGLQETQYF. In DNA, the CDR3 is TGCGCCAGCAGCTCCGGGACAGGGTTACAAGAGACCCAGTACTTC. The whole variable domain, remainder taken from reference TRBV5-1 and TRBJ2-5, is KAGVTQTPRYLIKTRGQQVTLSCSPISGHRSVSWYQQTPGQGLQFLFEYFSETQRNKGNFPGRFSGRQFSNSRSEMNVSTLELGDSALYLCASSSGTGLQETQYFGPGTRLLVL.

This sequence joins TRBV7-8 and TRBJ2-2, with 8 bases aligning to TRBD1. CDR3 length: 17 residues. Germline lookup yields CDR1 SGHVS and CDR2 FQNEAQ. V lost 5 bases and J lost 4; bases outside the gene matches: 12. CDR3 DNA: TGTGCCAGCAGCGGACCCTCAGGGGGCTCCACCACCGGGGAGCTGTTTTTT. Its translation is CASSGPSGGSTTGELFF.

The chain recombines TRBV24-1 with TRBJ2-1; 12 bases map to TRBD2. V shed 3 bases, J shed 8 bases, and the junction held 4 bases outside the gene matches. This CDR3 has 15 residues. Per germline, CDR1 KGHDR and CDR2 SFDVKD. The CDR3 DNA is TGTGCCACCAGTGATCCTAGCGGGAGGGTCTATGAGCAGTTCTTC. It encodes CATSDPSGRVYEQFF.

V and J are TRBV24-1 and TRBJ2-3, with 9 bases aligning to TRBD2. Trimming removed 9 bases from V and 7 bases from J; junction bases left unmatched: 13. Looked up from germline, CDR1 is KGHDR and CDR2 is SFDVKD. The CDR3 runs 15 residues. CDR3 in amino acids: CATGHRREGLNTQYF. CDR3 nucleotides: TGTGCCACCGGACACCGGCGGGAGGGCCTCAATACGCAGTATTTT.